These 18 T cell receptor beta chains were sequenced from one sample in a study of CD8 T cells in ankylosing spondylitis. TCRdb independently ran MiXCR on the 5' RACE reads; one entry per CDR3 protein. Among 15,000 or so distinct CDR3 sequences listed, less than 9.5% were seen once. The specimen sequenced was blood. Receptors were obtained from a male donor with ankylosing spondylitis or in good health (not recorded which).

Only a few counts were recorded for this clonotype. The gene calls are TRBV11-2 and TRBJ1-1; 7 nucleotides line up with TRBD1. The germline gives CDR1 SGHAT, CDR2 FQNNGV. Germline trimming cut 5 bases from V and 8 bases from J; bases unmatched to any gene: 8. There are 13 residues in the CDR3. CDR3 DNA: TGTGCCAGCAGCCGAGGACAGGCGATAGAAGCTTTCTTT. This gives the protein CASSRGQAIEAFF.

This clonotype was found many times. V gene TRBV28 combines with J gene TRBJ2-7; D is ambiguous. This CDR3 region has 15 residues. The germline V gene encodes CDR1 MDHEN and CDR2 SYDVKM. The V and J ends lost 4 bases and 4 bases respectively, with 17 bases between them. The CDR3 spells CASSSPSLGGYEQYF. The CDR3, as DNA: TGTGCCAGCAGTTCCCCTTCCCTGGGTGGGTACGAGCAGTACTTC.

This clonotype has only a few counts. J is TRBJ1-1 and V is TRBV7-2; tentative D call: TRBD1 (5 bases). Per germline, CDR1 SGHTA and CDR2 FQGNSA. The CDR3 covers 15 residues. The germline V and J ends were trimmed by 4 bases and 1 base, with 13 bases remaining between them. The CDR3 DNA reads TGTGCCAGCAGCTCCCGACAGACGAGGAACACTGAAGCTTTCTTT. Translated, it gives CASSSRQTRNTEAFF.

The chain recombines TRBV4-2 with TRBJ2-3; D unclear. The V and J ends lost 0 bases and 8 bases respectively, with 12 bases between them. The germline V gene encodes CDR1 LGHNA and CDR2 YNFKEQ. The CDR3 spans 14 residues. In nucleotides, the CDR3 is TGTGCCAGCAGCCAAGATATTCGCTTCGGTACGCAGTATTTT. This codes for CASSQDIRFGTQYF.

This clonotype has at least ten counts. The genes are TRBV5-1 and TRBJ2-1; tentatively, D is TRBD1 (6 bases). V shed 1 base and J shed 9 bases, with 8 bases lying between them. The CDR3 loop spans 12 amino acids. Germline lookup yields CDR1 SGHRS and CDR2 YFSETQ. Here the CDR3 DNA reads TGCGCCAGCAGCTTGACAGGGCTTGAGCAGTTCTTC. This encodes CASSLTGLEQFF. Supplemented by reference TRBV5-1 and TRBJ2-1, the full variable domain reads KAGVTQTPRYLIKTRGQQVTLSCSPISGHRSVSWYQQTPGQGLQFLFEYFSETQRNKGNFPGRFSGRQFSNSRSEMNVSTLELGDSALYLCASSLTGLEQFFGPGTRLTVL.

This clonotype showed up many times. The chain couples TRBV20-1 to TRBJ2-1; D is uncertain. Germline V gives CDR1 DFQATT, CDR2 SNEGSKA (reference sequence). Trimming stripped 5 bases from V and 2 bases from J, with 16 bases between. CDR3 size: 15 residues. CDR3: CSASPGQVTYNEQFF. CDR3 nucleotide sequence: TGCAGTGCTTCCCCCGGGCAGGTCACCTACAATGAGCAGTTCTTC.

This chain links TRBV29-1 with TRBJ1-2; D is unresolved. V was clipped by 3 bases and J by 4 bases, with 12 bases between them. The CDR3 sequence is 13 residues long. From germline, CDR1 is SQVTM and CDR2 ANQGSEA. The CDR3 region is CSVEFAGSYGYTF. Here the CDR3 DNA reads TGCAGCGTTGAGTTCGCGGGGAGCTATGGCTACACCTTC.

The chain carries TRBV6-6 and TRBJ2-3, with a tentative D call TRBD2 (5 bases). Germline lookup yields CDR1 MNHNY and CDR2 SVGAGI (reference sequence). V was trimmed by 2 bases and J by 4 bases, leaving 13 bases between them. CDR3 length: 15 amino acids. The CDR3 reads CASSYGAGPPDTQYF. CDR3 nucleotides: TGTGCCAGCAGTTACGGCGCGGGCCCCCCAGATACGCAGTATTTT.

The CDR3, as DNA: TGTGCCTGGAGTGGGACTAGCGGGAGTTTCTACGAGCAGTACTTC. Protein: CAWSGTSGSFYEQYF. The chain combines TRBV30 with TRBJ2-7; 13 bases agree with TRBD2. V lost 1 base to trimming and J lost 3 bases; unmatched junction nucleotides: 3. CDR1 is GTSNPN, CDR2 SVGIG, per germline (reference sequence). The CDR3 totals 15 residues.

This rearrangement joins TRBV20-1 to TRBJ1-4; 7 positions match TRBD1. The CDR3 has 15 amino acids. In germline, CDR1 is DFQATT, CDR2 SNEGSKA (reference sequence). Trimming at V came to 5 bases and at J to 4 bases, leaving 10 bases not matched to a gene. The CDR3 reads CSAGPTGQFNEKLFF. In DNA form, the CDR3 reads TGCAGTGCTGGGCCTACGGGACAGTTTAATGAAAAACTGTTTTTT.

This clonotype was counted at least ten times. The chain uses TRBV24-1 and TRBJ2-2, with D maybe TRBD1 (5 bases). The CDR3 spans 14 residues. The V gene lost 1 base and the J gene lost 6 bases, with 8 bases spanning the gap. Germline V lookup: CDR1 KGHDR, CDR2 SFDVKD. The CDR3 coding sequence is TGTGCCACCAGTGATTTTAAAGGGGCCGGGGAGCTGTTTTTT. Encoded protein: CATSDFKGAGELFF.

This clonotype was found many times. The rearrangement joins TRBV14 to TRBJ2-1, with TRBD2 identical over 7 bases. The CDR3 has 18 amino acids. Per the germline V gene, CDR1 is SGHDN and CDR2 is FVKESK. Trimming removed 1 base from V and 3 bases from J; junction bases left unmatched: 12. The CDR3 bases are TGTGCCAGCAGCCAAGGCCCGAGGGCGGGAGCCTTCTACAATGAGCAGTTCTTC. Protein sequence: CASSQGPRAGAFYNEQFF.

This clonotype was detected ten times or more. This rearrangement joins TRBV7-9 to TRBJ2-5, with 12 bases that match TRBD2. Germline-derived CDR1 and CDR2 are SEHNR and FQNEAQ (reference sequence). This CDR3 comprises 17 residues. J gave up 5 bases and V 1 base, and 8 bases lay outside the gene matches. The DNA of the CDR3 is TGTGCCAGCAGCTTAGTATCGTCGACTAGCGGGGGCGAGACCCAGTACTTC. It codes for CASSLVSSTSGGETQYF.

This clonotype was recorded a few times. The V call is TRBV20-1, the J call TRBJ2-3, with a tentative D call TRBD2 (5 bases). V lost 2 bases, J lost 4 bases, and 13 bases lay in between. The germline gives CDR1 DFQATT, CDR2 SNEGSKA (reference sequence). The CDR3 spans 14 residues. CDR3 sequence (DNA): TGCAGTGCTAGAATCTTAGCGAGCTCAGATACGCAGTATTTT. Translating it yields CSARILASSDTQYF.

This clonotype was picked up many times. V usage is TRBV5-1 and J usage is TRBJ2-3, with 7 bases matching TRBD1. Germline CDR1 SGHRS, CDR2 YFSETQ. Trimming at V came to 4 bases and at J to 0 bases, leaving 11 bases not matched to a gene. The CDR3 totals 17 residues. DNA of the CDR3: TGCGCCAGCAGCATGGGACAGAGCTTTACTAGCACAGATACGCAGTATTTT. Protein sequence: CASSMGQSFTSTDTQYF.

This clonotype was seen ten or more times. The V gene is TRBV2, the J gene TRBJ2-2; D remains ambiguous. The CDR3 contains 14 residues. The V gene lost 8 bases and the J gene lost 1 base, with 11 bases spanning the gap. Germline assignment: CDR1 SNHLY and CDR2 FYNNEI. The CDR3 region has the DNA TGTGCCAGCGCCCTGGGCAGGAACACCGGGGAGCTGTTTTTT. It translates to CASALGRNTGELFF.

This clonotype was detected a few times. The chain combines TRBV28 with TRBJ2-3, with 11 positions matching TRBD2. The CDR3 covers 18 residues. Germline CDR1 MDHEN, CDR2 SYDVKM. V lost 1 base and J lost 1; bases outside the gene matches: 7. The DNA for the CDR3 is TGTGCCAGCAGTTTATCTGGAATGGGACTAGCGGGCACAGATACGCAGTATTTT. This sequence encodes CASSLSGMGLAGTDTQYF.

This clonotype was found once. The CDR3 region is CASSTGSGSSRTGELFF. The CDR3 DNA is TGTGCCAGCAGTACGGGTAGCGGGAGCTCACGTACCGGGGAGCTGTTTTTT. This sequence joins TRBV12-3 or TRBV12-4 and TRBJ2-2, with 9 bases that match TRBD2. Germline trimming cut 5 bases from V and 5 bases from J; bases unmatched to any gene: 12. This CDR3 is 17 amino acids long.